This is a list of T cell receptor beta chains from one sample in a study of T-cell memory formation after mild COVID-19. TCRdb re-called the 5' RACE reads with MiXCR, one entry per CDR3 protein. Altogether 250,000 to 300,000 distinct CDR3 sequences are present, 18% being singletons, with the ten largest covering 20% to 25%. The sample comprised PBMCs or a T cell subset sorted from them (not recorded which). These receptors were collected from a man between 18 and 29 years old who had mild COVID-19 (a few samples of this study predate the infection). Cell type and time point are not known. Both conserved end residues are part of each CDR3. D genes are given only for firm matches. Some rows mark clone size as missing; the rest say once, few, many or name a class of expanded clone.

j_call: TRBJ2-2
clone_size: .
v_call: TRBV9
d_call: .
cdr3_aa: CASSPLGGNTGELFF
cdr3_nt: TGTGCCAGCAGCCCCTTGGGCGGAAACACCGGGGAGCTGTTTTTT

j_call: TRBJ2-5
clone_size: many
v_call: TRBV29-1
d_call: .
cdr3_aa: CSVEESPWAQYF
cdr3_nt: TGCAGCGTTGAGGAGTCCCCTTGGGCCCAGTACTTC

j_call: TRBJ2-3
clone_size: few
v_call: TRBV24-1
d_call: TRBD2
cdr3_aa: CATSPERGPGTDTQYF
cdr3_nt: TGTGCCACCAGCCCAGAGCGGGGTCCTGGCACAGATACGCAGTATTTT

j_call: TRBJ1-5
clone_size: .
v_call: TRBV7-9
d_call: TRBD1
cdr3_aa: CASSSITGGASNQPQHF
cdr3_nt: TGTGCCAGCAGCTCGATAACAGGGGGCGCGAGCAATCAGCCCCAGCATTTT

j_call: TRBJ2-1
clone_size: few
v_call: TRBV7-3
d_call: TRBD2
cdr3_aa: CASSPQRGGDEQFF
cdr3_nt: TGTGCCAGCAGCCCTCAGCGGGGGGGTGATGAGCAGTTCTTC

j_call: TRBJ2-1
clone_size: .
v_call: TRBV6-2/TRBV6-3
d_call: .
cdr3_aa: CASSPQGPYSYNEQFF
cdr3_nt: TGTGCCAGCAGTCCCCAGGGACCCTACTCCTACAATGAGCAGTTCTTC

j_call: TRBJ2-1
clone_size: many
v_call: TRBV7-2
d_call: .
cdr3_aa: CASSLAPNNEQFF
cdr3_nt: TGTGCCAGCAGCTTAGCCCCCAACAATGAGCAGTTCTTC

j_call: TRBJ2-1
clone_size: .
v_call: TRBV5-1
d_call: TRBD2
cdr3_aa: CASSLALTSLEQFF
cdr3_nt: TGCGCCAGCAGCTTGGCCTTGACTAGCCTGGAGCAGTTCTTC

j_call: TRBJ1-6
clone_size: many
v_call: TRBV18
d_call: .
cdr3_aa: CASSPEGTVNYSPLHF
cdr3_nt: TGTGCCAGCTCACCGGAGGGTACCGTGAACTATTCACCCCTCCACTTT

j_call: TRBJ1-1
clone_size: .
v_call: TRBV6-2/TRBV6-3
d_call: .
cdr3_aa: CASSTVGGSVREAFF
cdr3_nt: TGTGCCAGCAGTACCGTGGGTGGCAGCGTACGTGAAGCTTTCTTT

j_call: TRBJ1-2
clone_size: .
v_call: TRBV21-1
d_call: .
cdr3_aa: CASSNRPLGWYGYTF
cdr3_nt: TGTGCCAGCAGCAACCGACCCCTGGGCTGGTATGGCTACACCTTC

j_call: TRBJ2-2
clone_size: .
v_call: TRBV27
d_call: TRBD1
cdr3_aa: CASLGQDTGELFF
cdr3_nt: TGTGCCAGCCTGGGACAGGACACCGGGGAGCTGTTTTTT

j_call: TRBJ2-7
clone_size: many
v_call: TRBV11-2
d_call: .
cdr3_aa: CASSPSPGGRLDEQYF
cdr3_nt: TGTGCCAGCAGCCCAAGCCCCGGCGGACGCCTGGACGAGCAGTACTTC

j_call: TRBJ1-4
clone_size: .
v_call: TRBV10-3
d_call: TRBD1
cdr3_aa: CAISEGQGPNGEKLFF
cdr3_nt: TGTGCCATCAGTGAGGGACAGGGACCTAACGGTGAAAAACTGTTTTTT

j_call: TRBJ2-3
clone_size: .
v_call: TRBV7-2
d_call: .
cdr3_aa: CASSPQSGRGTDTQYF
cdr3_nt: TGTGCCAGCAGCCCCCAATCGGGCCGGGGCACAGATACGCAGTATTTT